This is a list of T cell receptor beta chains from one sample in a study of T cell changes during pregnancy in multiple sclerosis. TCRdb keeps only in-frame clones here, not all; method: immunoSEQ multiplex PCR. The sample lists fewer than 50,000 clones; 94% were seen once. The sample here was CD8+ T cells from peripheral blood mononuclear cells, taken before pregnancy. All receptors derive from a female donor with multiple sclerosis, enrolled in a pregnancy study. CDR3s leave out the opening cysteine and the closing phenylalanine or tryptophan. Each record gives: clone size, J gene, V gene, CDR3 length, D gene, CDR3 protein. A D gene is named only where the DNA matches it firmly. Only part of the rows carry a size: once, few, many, or a class if the clone is expanded.

clone size: once
J gene: TRBJ1-2
V gene: TRBV7-9
CDR3 length: 9
D gene: -
CDR3 protein: ASGQGNGYT

clone size: -
J gene: TRBJ2-1
V gene: TRBV19
CDR3 length: 11
D gene: -
CDR3 protein: ASTLTRSNEQF

clone size: once
J gene: TRBJ2-7
V gene: TRBV4-2
CDR3 length: 13
D gene: -
CDR3 protein: ASSQSDGGSYEQY

clone size: -
J gene: TRBJ2-7
V gene: TRBV5-6
CDR3 length: 11
D gene: -
CDR3 protein: ASSFGSEAKQY

clone size: -
J gene: TRBJ2-3
V gene: TRBV9
CDR3 length: 14
D gene: TRBD1
CDR3 protein: ASSRTGGLYTDTQY

clone size: few
J gene: TRBJ2-7
V gene: TRBV6-1
CDR3 length: 12
D gene: -
CDR3 protein: ASSDRPDRYEQY

clone size: -
J gene: TRBJ1-4
V gene: TRBV11-2
CDR3 length: 11
D gene: TRBD1
CDR3 protein: ASSIRGFEKLF

clone size: once
J gene: TRBJ2-7
V gene: TRBV5-1
CDR3 length: 12
D gene: TRBD2
CDR3 protein: ASSLELAEYEQY

clone size: -
J gene: TRBJ1-1
V gene: TRBV19
CDR3 length: 10
D gene: -
CDR3 protein: ASSIDWQEAF

clone size: -
J gene: TRBJ2-1
V gene: TRBV27
CDR3 length: 11
D gene: -
CDR3 protein: ASRALSYNEQF

clone size: once
J gene: TRBJ2-7
V gene: TRBV4-3
CDR3 length: 12
D gene: -
CDR3 protein: ASSQDASTYEQY

clone size: -
J gene: TRBJ1-1
V gene: TRBV27
CDR3 length: 13
D gene: TRBD1
CDR3 protein: ASRQTGQGYTEAF

clone size: -
J gene: TRBJ1-2
V gene: TRBV9
CDR3 length: 11
D gene: -
CDR3 protein: ASSGFRGDGYT

clone size: -
J gene: TRBJ2-1
V gene: TRBV6-5
CDR3 length: 12
D gene: TRBD1
CDR3 protein: ASSSGQATGEQF

clone size: -
J gene: TRBJ2-7
V gene: TRBV11-3
CDR3 length: 12
D gene: TRBD1
CDR3 protein: ASSFRTGDYEQY

clone size: -
J gene: TRBJ1-2
V gene: TRBV9
CDR3 length: 12
D gene: TRBD1
CDR3 protein: ASSGGQGVDGYT

clone size: -
J gene: TRBJ1-1
V gene: TRBV6-4
CDR3 length: 13
D gene: -
CDR3 protein: ASREAAGVATEAF

clone size: -
J gene: TRBJ2-2
V gene: TRBV12-5
CDR3 length: 11
D gene: -
CDR3 protein: ASGPANTGELF

clone size: -
J gene: TRBJ2-1
V gene: TRBV7-8
CDR3 length: 14
D gene: TRBD2
CDR3 protein: ASSFDPGGTNNEQF

clone size: -
J gene: TRBJ2-5
V gene: TRBV9
CDR3 length: 10
D gene: -
CDR3 protein: ASSVAQETQY

clone size: few
J gene: TRBJ1-1
V gene: TRBV5-6
CDR3 length: 13
D gene: -
CDR3 protein: ASSLAGIWNTEAF

clone size: few
J gene: TRBJ1-2
V gene: TRBV10-3
CDR3 length: 14
D gene: TRBD1
CDR3 protein: AISGGTGGDMDGYT

clone size: -
J gene: TRBJ1-5
V gene: TRBV9
CDR3 length: 13
D gene: TRBD1
CDR3 protein: ASSATGGHSQPQH

clone size: once
J gene: TRBJ2-7
V gene: TRBV19
CDR3 length: 12
D gene: TRBD2
CDR3 protein: ASSSRLAVYEQY

clone size: -
J gene: TRBJ2-1
V gene: TRBV7-6
CDR3 length: 14
D gene: TRBD2
CDR3 protein: ASSLLFSGRKNEQF

clone size: -
J gene: TRBJ1-1
V gene: TRBV4-2
CDR3 length: 16
D gene: -
CDR3 protein: ASSQGFKRGNQNTEAF

clone size: -
J gene: TRBJ1-2
V gene: TRBV19
CDR3 length: 12
D gene: -
CDR3 protein: ASSIPRALYGYT

clone size: -
J gene: TRBJ2-5
V gene: TRBV30
CDR3 length: 12
D gene: TRBD1
CDR3 protein: AWTAWDRQETQY

clone size: once
J gene: TRBJ1-4
V gene: TRBV2
CDR3 length: 12
D gene: TRBD1
CDR3 protein: ASTPTGMDEKLF

clone size: -
J gene: TRBJ2-1
V gene: TRBV9
CDR3 length: 16
D gene: TRBD2
CDR3 protein: ASSEKGLAGGFDNEQF

clone size: -
J gene: TRBJ1-1
V gene: TRBV30
CDR3 length: 10
D gene: -
CDR3 protein: AWSIPSPEAF

clone size: -
J gene: TRBJ2-7
V gene: TRBV11-2
CDR3 length: 13
D gene: -
CDR3 protein: ASSSPAAGFYEQY

clone size: -
J gene: TRBJ2-7
V gene: TRBV5-1
CDR3 length: 12
D gene: TRBD1
CDR3 protein: ASSFEQGAYEQY

clone size: -
J gene: TRBJ1-2
V gene: TRBV28
CDR3 length: 12
D gene: -
CDR3 protein: ASSLAPGGYGYT

clone size: once
J gene: TRBJ2-7
V gene: TRBV30
CDR3 length: 10
D gene: -
CDR3 protein: AWSSGHYEQY